The entry that follows covers one T cell receptor (beta chain) sequence. Its antigen is not identified. TCRdb processed the 5' RACE reads anew with MiXCR; each CDR3 protein has one entry. The profile shows 200,000 to 250,000 distinct CDR3 sequences, around a tenth of them singletons. This sample was taken from a study of T-cell memory formation after mild COVID-19. The junction had 1 base not matched to a gene; V was cut back by 6 bases and J by 2 bases. The CDR3 runs to 13 residues. Germline CDR1 reads SEHNR; CDR2 reads FQNEAQ (reference sequence). Findings of the study overall: While clones contracting from day 15 to 85 were balanced between CD4 and CD8, later expanders leaned CD4+.

The chain combines TRBV7-9 with TRBJ2-3; 8 bases are a match to TRBD1. This sequence originates from a man younger than 35 who had mild COVID-19 (a few samples of this study predate the infection). Cell type and time point are not known. The sample comprised PBMCs or a T cell subset sorted from them (not recorded which). CDR3 DNA: TGTGCCAGCAGGGACAGGGACACAGATACGCAGTATTTT. It encodes CASRDRDTDTQYF.